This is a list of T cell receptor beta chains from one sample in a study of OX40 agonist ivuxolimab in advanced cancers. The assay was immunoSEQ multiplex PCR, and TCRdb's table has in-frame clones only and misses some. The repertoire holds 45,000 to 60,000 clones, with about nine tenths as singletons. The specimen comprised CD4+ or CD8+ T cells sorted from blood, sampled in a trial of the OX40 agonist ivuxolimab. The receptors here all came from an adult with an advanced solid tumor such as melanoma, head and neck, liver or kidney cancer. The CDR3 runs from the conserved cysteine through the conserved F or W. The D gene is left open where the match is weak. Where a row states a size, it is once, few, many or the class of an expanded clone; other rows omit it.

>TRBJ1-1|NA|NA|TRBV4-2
TGTGCCAGCAGCCGTGTGGAACAGGCTCTTTCTGAAGCTTTCTTT
CASSRVEQALSEAFF
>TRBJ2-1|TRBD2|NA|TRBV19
TGTGCCAGTAGTATTAGGGCTAGCGGGGGGACGTACAATGAGCAGTTCTTC
CASSIRASGGTYNEQFF
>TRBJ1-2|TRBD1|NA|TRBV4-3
TGCGCCAGCAGCGAAATGGAGGGACAGGCCCCATATGGCTACACCTTC
CASSEMEGQAPYGYTF
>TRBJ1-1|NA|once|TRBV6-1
TGTGCCAGCAGTATCACAGGTGCGGGGAACACTGAAGCTTTCTTT
CASSITGAGNTEAFF
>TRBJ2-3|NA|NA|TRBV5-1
TGCGCCAGCAGCTCCGATAGACAGCGGAGAGGCACAGATACGCAGTATTTT
CASSSDRQRRGTDTQYF
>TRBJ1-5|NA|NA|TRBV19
TGTGCCAGTAGTATAGATTTCTTCGAGCCCCAGCATTTT
CASSIDFFEPQHF
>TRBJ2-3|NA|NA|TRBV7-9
TGTGCCAGCAGCTTAGTTGTCGCAGATACGCAGTATTTT
CASSLVVADTQYF
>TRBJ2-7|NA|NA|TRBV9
TGTGCCAGCAGCACTGGACTATATAGCTACGAGCAGTACTTC
CASSTGLYSYEQYF
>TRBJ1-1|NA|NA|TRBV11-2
TGTGCCAGCAGCTTAGATATCCCAGGGACTGAAGCTTTCTTT
CASSLDIPGTEAFF
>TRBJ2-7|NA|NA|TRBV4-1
TGCGCCAGCAGCCAAGATTATTCGGGTGGTGGGGAGCAGTACTTC
CASSQDYSGGGEQYF
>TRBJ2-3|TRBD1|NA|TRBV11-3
TGTGCCAGCAGCTTCGGACAGGGGGCCGCAGATACGCAGTATTTT
CASSFGQGAADTQYF
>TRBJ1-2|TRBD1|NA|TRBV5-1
TGCGCCAGCAGCTTGGGAGGCAGGGGGCTACACTATGGCTACACCTTC
CASSLGGRGLHYGYTF
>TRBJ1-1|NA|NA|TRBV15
TGTGCCACCAGCGAAAGGAGGCACACTGAAGCTTTCTTT
CATSERRHTEAFF
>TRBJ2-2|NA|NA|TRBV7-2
TGTGCCAGCAGCTTATCTGTCGCCCCCGGGGAGCTGTTTTTT
CASSLSVAPGELFF
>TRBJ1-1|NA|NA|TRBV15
TGTGCCACCAGCAGAGATATGGGGGCCAGGGTGTGGACTGAAGCTTTCTTT
CATSRDMGARVWTEAFF
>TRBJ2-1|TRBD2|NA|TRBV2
TGTGCCAGCAATAGACGGCGGGGGGGCCATAATGAGCAGTTCTTC
CASNRRRGGHNEQFF
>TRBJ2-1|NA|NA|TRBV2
TGTGCCAGCAGGGCGGGACCGAACTTTAATGAGCAGTTCTTC
CASRAGPNFNEQFF
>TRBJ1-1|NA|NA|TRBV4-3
TGCGCCAGCAGCCCGAGACGGGGCGGGAGGGGCACTGAAGCTTTCTTT
CASSPRRGGRGTEAFF
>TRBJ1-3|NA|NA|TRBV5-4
TGTGCCAGCAGCCAAGTCTCCGTCTCTGGAAACACCATATATTTT
CASSQVSVSGNTIYF
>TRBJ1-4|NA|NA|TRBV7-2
TGTGCCAGCAGCTTAGATGCAACTAATGAAAAACTGTTTTTT
CASSLDATNEKLFF
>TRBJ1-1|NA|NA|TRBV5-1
TGCGCCAGCAGCTTTGTGGGGAGGGCGAACACTGAAGCTTTCTTT
CASSFVGRANTEAFF
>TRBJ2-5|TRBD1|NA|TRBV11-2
TGTGCCAGCAGCCCATTGTACGGGACAGGTGAAGAGACCCAGTACTTC
CASSPLYGTGEETQYF
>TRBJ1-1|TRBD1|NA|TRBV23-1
TGCGCCAGCAGTCAGCCGAGACAGGGGGCCGGAGTCACTGAAGCTTTCTTT
CASSQPRQGAGVTEAFF
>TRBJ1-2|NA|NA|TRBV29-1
TGCAGCACGGACAGCCCGAACTATGGCTACACCTTC
CSTDSPNYGYTF
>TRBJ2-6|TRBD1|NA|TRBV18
TGTGCCAGCTCACGAACAGGGGGCGGCGTTTCTGGGGCCAACGTCCTGACTTTC
CASSRTGGGVSGANVLTF
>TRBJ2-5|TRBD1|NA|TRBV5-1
TGCGCCAGCAGCCCTCAAGCGGGACAGGGAGTAGAGACCCAGTACTTC
CASSPQAGQGVETQYF
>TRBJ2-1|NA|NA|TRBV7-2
TGTGCCAGCGGCGGGGGCCCGGATAATGAGCAGTTCTTC
CASGGGPDNEQFF
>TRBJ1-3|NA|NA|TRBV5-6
TGTGCCAGCAGGCGAGAGGACAGTTCTGGAAACACCATATATTTT
CASRREDSSGNTIYF
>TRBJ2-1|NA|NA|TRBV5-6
TGTGCCAGCAGCCCACTTCCGGGGGATTCCTACAATGAGCAGTTCTTC
CASSPLPGDSYNEQFF
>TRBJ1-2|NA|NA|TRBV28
TGTGCCAGCAGTTTATTAATGGATGGCTACACCTTC
CASSLLMDGYTF
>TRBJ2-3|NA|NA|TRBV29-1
TGCAGCGTTGAAGAAGGGGGACGCACGGATTTT
CSVEEGGRTDF
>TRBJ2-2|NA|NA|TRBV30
TGTGCCTGGGTTCTCACCGGGGAGCTGTTTTTT
CAWVLTGELFF
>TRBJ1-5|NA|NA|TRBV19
TGTGCCAGTAGATTACAGGCGGATGCCTTGGGCAATCAGCCCCAGCATTTT
CASRLQADALGNQPQHF
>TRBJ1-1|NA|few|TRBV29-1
TGCAGCGTGACTTACACTGAAGCTTTCTTT
CSVTYTEAFF
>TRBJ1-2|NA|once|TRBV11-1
TGTGCCAGCAGCTTAGCGGTCAGCCGTCGGGGCGGCTACACCTTC
CASSLAVSRRGGYTF
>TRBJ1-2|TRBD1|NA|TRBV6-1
TGTGCCAGCAGTGAATTAGGGGGCGCTTATTTGGGCTACACCTTC
CASSELGGAYLGYTF
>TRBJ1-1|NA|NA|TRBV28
TGTGCCAGCAACCCGGGATACACTGAAGCTTTCTTT
CASNPGYTEAFF
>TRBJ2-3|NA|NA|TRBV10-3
TGTGCCATCAGTGAGTCTAAGGGATCAGGAGGGACAGATACGCAGTATTTT
CAISESKGSGGTDTQYF
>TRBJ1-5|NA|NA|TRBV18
TGTGCCAGCTCACCAGGGCAGGCTTCTAATCAGCCCCAGCATTTT
CASSPGQASNQPQHF
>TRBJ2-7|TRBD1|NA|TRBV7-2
TGTGCCAGCAGCGTCGGGACAGGGCTCGTTGAGCAGTACTTC
CASSVGTGLVEQYF